This T cell receptor (beta chain) emerged from a study of CD8 T cells in ankylosing spondylitis. Study results and limitations: Blood from ankylosing spondylitis patients appeared to carry a characteristic roughly 8-variant TCR beta motif.

J lost 1 base, V lost 5 bases, and 10 bases had no gene match. The CDR3 is 16 residues long. Germline CDR1 SQVTM, CDR2 ANQGSEA. TCRdb re-called the 5' RACE reads with MiXCR, one entry per CDR3 protein. The repertoire holds some 840,000 distinct CDR3 sequences, with roughly 12% as singletons. Details on this clonotype: The antigen remains unidentified.

The sequenced sample was blood, either unsorted or a sorted T cell fraction (not recorded which). The chain employs TRBV29-1 and TRBJ2-5; TRBD2 matches 10 bases. The origin of this receptor is a male donor with ankylosing spondylitis. CDR3 nucleotide sequence: TGCAGCGTTCGTTCTAGCGGGGGAGGTCCCCAAGAGACCCAGTACTTC. The encoded protein is CSVRSSGGGPQETQYF.